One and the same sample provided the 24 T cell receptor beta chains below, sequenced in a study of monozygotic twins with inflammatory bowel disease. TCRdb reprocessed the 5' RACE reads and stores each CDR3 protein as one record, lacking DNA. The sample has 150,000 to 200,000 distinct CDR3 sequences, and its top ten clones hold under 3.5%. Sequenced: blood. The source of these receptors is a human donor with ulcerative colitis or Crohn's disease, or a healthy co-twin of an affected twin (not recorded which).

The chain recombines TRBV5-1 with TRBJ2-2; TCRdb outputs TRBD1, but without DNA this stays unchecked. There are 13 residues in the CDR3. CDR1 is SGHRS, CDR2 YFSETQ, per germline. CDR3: CASWTGDTGELFF.

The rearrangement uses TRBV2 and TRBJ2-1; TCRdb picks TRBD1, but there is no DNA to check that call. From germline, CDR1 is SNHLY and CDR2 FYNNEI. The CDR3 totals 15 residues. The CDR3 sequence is CASREGTGGFAEQFF. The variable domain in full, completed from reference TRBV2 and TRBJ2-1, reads EPEVTQTPSHQVTQMGQEVILRCVPISNHLYFYWYRQILGQKVEFLVSFYNNEISEKSEIFDDQFSVERPDGSNFTLKIRSTKLEDSAMYFCASREGTGGFAEQFFGPGTRLTVL.

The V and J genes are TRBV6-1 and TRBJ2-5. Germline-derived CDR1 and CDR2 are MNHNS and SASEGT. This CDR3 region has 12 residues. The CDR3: CASSETTETQYF.

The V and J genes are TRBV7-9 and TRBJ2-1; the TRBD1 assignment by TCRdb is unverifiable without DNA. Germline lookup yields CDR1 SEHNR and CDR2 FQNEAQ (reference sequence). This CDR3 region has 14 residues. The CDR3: CASSSQGSYNEQFF.

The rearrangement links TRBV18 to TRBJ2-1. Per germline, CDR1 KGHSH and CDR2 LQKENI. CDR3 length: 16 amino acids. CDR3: CASSPVGGSLDNEQFF.

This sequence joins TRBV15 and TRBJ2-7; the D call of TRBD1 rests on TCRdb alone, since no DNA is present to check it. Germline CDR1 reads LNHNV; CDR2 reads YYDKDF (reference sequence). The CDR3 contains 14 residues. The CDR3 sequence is CATSRDSGVHEQYF.

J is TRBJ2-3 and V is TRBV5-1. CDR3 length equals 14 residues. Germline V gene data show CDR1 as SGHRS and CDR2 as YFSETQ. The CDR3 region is CASSWDHQTDTQYF.

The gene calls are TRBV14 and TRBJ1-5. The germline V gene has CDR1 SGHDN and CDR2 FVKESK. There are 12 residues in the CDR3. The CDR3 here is CASSQGGQPQHF.

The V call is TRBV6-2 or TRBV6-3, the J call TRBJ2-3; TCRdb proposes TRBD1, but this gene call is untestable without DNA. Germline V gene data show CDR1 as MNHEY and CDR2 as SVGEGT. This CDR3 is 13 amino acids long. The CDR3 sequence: CASGGRGTDTQYF.

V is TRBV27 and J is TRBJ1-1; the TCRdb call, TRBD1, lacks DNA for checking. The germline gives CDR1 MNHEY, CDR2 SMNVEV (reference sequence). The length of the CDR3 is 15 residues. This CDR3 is CATRWGGEVNTEAFF.

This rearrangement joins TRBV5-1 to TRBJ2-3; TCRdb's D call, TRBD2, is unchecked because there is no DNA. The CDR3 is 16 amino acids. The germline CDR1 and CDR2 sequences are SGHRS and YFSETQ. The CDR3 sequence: CASSPRTSGSSDTQYF.

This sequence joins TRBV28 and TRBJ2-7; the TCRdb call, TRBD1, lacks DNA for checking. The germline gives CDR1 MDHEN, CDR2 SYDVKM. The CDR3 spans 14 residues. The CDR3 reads CASTPPDSTYEQYF.

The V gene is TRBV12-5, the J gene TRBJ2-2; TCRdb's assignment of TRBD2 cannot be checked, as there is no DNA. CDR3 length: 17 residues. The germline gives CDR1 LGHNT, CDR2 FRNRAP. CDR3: CASGKGRGQVDTGELFF.

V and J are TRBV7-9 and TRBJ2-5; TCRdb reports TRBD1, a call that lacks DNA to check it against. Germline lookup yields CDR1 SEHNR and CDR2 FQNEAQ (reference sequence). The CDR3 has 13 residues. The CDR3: CASSSDSRGTQYF.

The CDR3 here is CASSFDLTRGPNYNEQFF. This chain uses TRBV28 with TRBJ2-1; TCRdb indicates TRBD1, and absent DNA this call remains unverified. In germline, CDR1 is MDHEN, CDR2 SYDVKM. This CDR3 is built from 18 residues.

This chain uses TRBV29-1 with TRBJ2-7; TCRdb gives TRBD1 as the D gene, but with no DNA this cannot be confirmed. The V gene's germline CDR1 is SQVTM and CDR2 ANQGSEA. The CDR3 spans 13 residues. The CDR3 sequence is CSVDGTGGYEQYF.

The CDR3 loop is CASSEFINQPQHF. J is TRBJ1-5 and V is TRBV6-1. The CDR3 covers 13 residues. CDR1 and CDR2 from the germline V gene are MNHNS and SASEGT.

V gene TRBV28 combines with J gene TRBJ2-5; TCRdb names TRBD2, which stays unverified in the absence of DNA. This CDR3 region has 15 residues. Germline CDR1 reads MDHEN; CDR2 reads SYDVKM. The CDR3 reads CASSPSGRSKETQYF.

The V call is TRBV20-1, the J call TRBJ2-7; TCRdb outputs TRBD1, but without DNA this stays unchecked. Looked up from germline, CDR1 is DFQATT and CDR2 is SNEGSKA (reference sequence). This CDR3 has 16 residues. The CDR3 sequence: CSAREGRGLSSYEQYF.

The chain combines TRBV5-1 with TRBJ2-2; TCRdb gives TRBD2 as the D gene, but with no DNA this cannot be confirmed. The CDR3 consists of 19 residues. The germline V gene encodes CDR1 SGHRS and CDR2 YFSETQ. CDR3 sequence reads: CASSSGTSGTHLNTGELFF.

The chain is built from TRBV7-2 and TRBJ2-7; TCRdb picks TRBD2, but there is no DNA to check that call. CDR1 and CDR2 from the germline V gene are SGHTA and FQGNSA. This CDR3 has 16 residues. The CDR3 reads CASSLRSGSHSYEQYF.

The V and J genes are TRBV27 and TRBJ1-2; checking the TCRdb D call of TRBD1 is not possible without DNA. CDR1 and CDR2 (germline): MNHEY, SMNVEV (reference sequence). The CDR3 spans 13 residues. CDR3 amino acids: CASKPGGTYGYTF.

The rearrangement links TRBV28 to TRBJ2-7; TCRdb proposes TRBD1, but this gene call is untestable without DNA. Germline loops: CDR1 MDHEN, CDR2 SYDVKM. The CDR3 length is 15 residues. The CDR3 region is CASSLRPGHRRRQYF.

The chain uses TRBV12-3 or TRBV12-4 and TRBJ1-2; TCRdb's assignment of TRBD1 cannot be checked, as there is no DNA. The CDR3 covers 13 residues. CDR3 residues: CASRVSGDYGYTF.